This TCR beta chain was sequenced in a study of T cells after posttransplantation cyclophosphamide. Study results and limitations: Skin or GI-infiltrating T cells shared few TRB sequences with blood.

Cells defined as naive were viable CD3+CD4+ or CD3+CD8+ and CCR7+CD45RA+CD45RO-CD95-CD27+CD28+. The CDR3 length is 12 residues. Per germline, CDR1 SEHNR and CDR2 FQNEAQ (reference sequence). V gave up 4 bases and J gave up 11 bases; unmatched junction bases: 7. Only in-frame clones appear in the TCRdb table, and some are missing; sequencing was by immunoSEQ multiplex PCR. The top ten clones hold roughly 5.4% of a sample with about 230 clones, 95% to 97% of them seen once. On this clone itself: Its cognate antigen is unknown.

The sequence came from a man aged 50 to 59. The chain is built from TRBV7-9 and TRBJ1-2; 7 positions match TRBD1. The sequenced sample consisted of naive CD8+ T cells sorted from PBMCs. In nucleotides, the CDR3 is TGTGCCAGCAGCTCCGGGACAGCAGGGTACACCTTC. Translating it yields CASSSGTAGYTF.